The count of the clone carrying this TCR beta chain is one. The data derive from a study of blood T cell repertoires in COVID-19. Study-wide context: Sites across the United States, Italy and Spain contributed samples from acute and convalescent COVID-19. From T cells, B-cell-depleted T cells, or PBMCs came the material, which was cDNA or gDNA.

The trim removed 2 bases at V and 5 bases at J, leaving 7 bases unmatched. Germline CDR1 reads MNHEY; CDR2 reads SVGEGT. CDR3 length: 17 residues. Authors' methods: Amplification from reference gene primers served as the basis for estimated nucleated cell counts. TCRdb's table, derived via immunoSEQ multiplex PCR, lists solely in-frame clones and lacks some. V and J calls and clone size are given by that table; D and trimming were obtained from the DNA. Of around 300,000 clones listed, around 90% are singletons. This clonotype was obtained from a man aged 18 to 29 with active or convalescent COVID-19. The chain is built from TRBV6-2 or TRBV6-3 and TRBJ2-5; 14 nucleotides agree with TRBD2. Sequenced input: peripheral blood. CDR3 sequence (DNA): TGTGCCAGCAGTTACCTGACTAGCGGGAGGGCCGGGGAGACCCAGTACTTC. Translating gives CASSYLTSGRAGETQYF.